This is a list of T cell receptor beta chains from one sample in a study of tumor-infiltrating lymphocytes in localized non-small cell lung cancer. TCRdb keeps only in-frame clones here, not all; method: immunoSEQ multiplex PCR. The sample has some 15,000 clones; over 70% are singletons. The sequencing sample was made of lung tumor tissue. These receptors all come from a human donor with non-small cell lung cancer. CDR3s include the opening cysteine and the closing phenylalanine or tryptophan. Each record gives: clone size, J gene, V gene, D gene, CDR3 DNA, CDR3 protein. The D gene is left open where the match is weak. Clone size is given for some rows only: seen once, a few or many times, or a class if the clone is expanded.

clone size: .
J gene: TRBJ2-3
V gene: TRBV29-1
D gene: .
CDR3 DNA: TGCAGCGTTGACCCCGGTGCGGGACAGACAGATACGCAGTATTTT
CDR3 protein: CSVDPGAGQTDTQYF

clone size: .
J gene: TRBJ1-1
V gene: TRBV6-5
D gene: TRBD1
CDR3 DNA: TGTGCCAGCAGTTCCGGGACAGGGGGCTACACTGAAGCTTTCTTT
CDR3 protein: CASSSGTGGYTEAFF

clone size: .
J gene: TRBJ2-3
V gene: TRBV7-9
D gene: TRBD2
CDR3 DNA: TGTGCCAGCAGTTCTCCTGTAGCGGGAGAGCGGGGCACAGATACGCAGTATTTT
CDR3 protein: CASSSPVAGERGTDTQYF

clone size: .
J gene: TRBJ1-4
V gene: TRBV21-1
D gene: .
CDR3 DNA: TGTGCCAGCAGCATAGATGGACAGTTTAATGAAAAACTGTTTTTT
CDR3 protein: CASSIDGQFNEKLFF

clone size: .
J gene: TRBJ1-5
V gene: TRBV18
D gene: TRBD1
CDR3 DNA: TGTGCCAGCTCACGACAGGGCGGGTGGGATCAGCCCCAGCATTTT
CDR3 protein: CASSRQGGWDQPQHF

clone size: .
J gene: TRBJ1-3
V gene: TRBV5-6
D gene: TRBD1
CDR3 DNA: TGTGCCAGCAGCTGGTTTTCAGGGGGCTTCAACTCTGGAAACACCATATATTTT
CDR3 protein: CASSWFSGGFNSGNTIYF

clone size: .
J gene: TRBJ2-1
V gene: TRBV11-2
D gene: .
CDR3 DNA: TGTGCCAGCAGCCCAAGGTCTCGAACGGGAGAGCAGTTCTTC
CDR3 protein: CASSPRSRTGEQFF

clone size: medium-sized
J gene: TRBJ1-1
V gene: TRBV7-8
D gene: .
CDR3 DNA: TGTGCCAGCAGCCAAAGGCACGCGGAAAGTGTGAACACTGAAGCTTTCTTT
CDR3 protein: CASSQRHAESVNTEAFF

clone size: few
J gene: TRBJ1-6
V gene: TRBV6-6
D gene: .
CDR3 DNA: TGTGCCAGCAGTCCCATAACAGGTTTTGATTCACCCCTCCACTTT
CDR3 protein: CASSPITGFDSPLHF

clone size: .
J gene: TRBJ2-2
V gene: TRBV7-2
D gene: .
CDR3 DNA: TGTGCCAGCAGCTTAGTGAGGGCGTCTGGGGAGCTGTTTTTT
CDR3 protein: CASSLVRASGELFF

clone size: medium-sized
J gene: TRBJ2-3
V gene: TRBV7-3
D gene: .
CDR3 DNA: TGTGCCAGCAGCTTATTGGGGGTCGGCACAGATACGCAGTATTTT
CDR3 protein: CASSLLGVGTDTQYF

clone size: .
J gene: TRBJ2-5
V gene: TRBV2
D gene: .
CDR3 DNA: TGTGCCAGCAGGGGGGGTTGGGGACGGGAGACCCAGTACTTC
CDR3 protein: CASRGGWGRETQYF

clone size: .
J gene: TRBJ1-4
V gene: TRBV15
D gene: .
CDR3 DNA: TGTGCCACCAGCAGAGAAGCCCCCTGGAGCAGGGGTTCTAATGAAAAACTGTTTTTT
CDR3 protein: CATSREAPWSRGSNEKLFF

clone size: .
J gene: TRBJ1-2
V gene: TRBV7-2
D gene: TRBD1
CDR3 DNA: TGTGCCAGCAGCTTATCCGGGACAGGGGGCAGCTATGGCTACACCTTC
CDR3 protein: CASSLSGTGGSYGYTF

clone size: .
J gene: TRBJ2-1
V gene: TRBV18
D gene: .
CDR3 DNA: TGTGCCAGCTCACCCTACTTGGGACGGAGAGACTACAATGAGCAGTTCTTC
CDR3 protein: CASSPYLGRRDYNEQFF

clone size: .
J gene: TRBJ2-6
V gene: TRBV5-1
D gene: .
CDR3 DNA: TGCGCCAGCAGCACGACCAACTCTGGGGCCAACGTCCTGACTTTC
CDR3 protein: CASSTTNSGANVLTF

clone size: .
J gene: TRBJ2-7
V gene: TRBV7-2
D gene: TRBD2
CDR3 DNA: TGTGCCAGCAGCTTAAATTTCGGGGGGGGGTACGAGCAGTACTTC
CDR3 protein: CASSLNFGGGYEQYF

clone size: .
J gene: TRBJ2-7
V gene: TRBV18
D gene: .
CDR3 DNA: TGTGCCAGCTCACCATTGGGTACCTACGAGCAGTACTTC
CDR3 protein: CASSPLGTYEQYF

clone size: .
J gene: TRBJ1-2
V gene: TRBV6-1
D gene: TRBD1
CDR3 DNA: TGTGCCAGCAAAAGCCAGGGGGCGCGAAGTGGCTACACCTTC
CDR3 protein: CASKSQGARSGYTF

clone size: .
J gene: TRBJ1-2
V gene: TRBV6-6
D gene: TRBD1
CDR3 DNA: TGTGCCAGCAGTGACCCAGGGGGCCCTAACTATGGCTACACCTTC
CDR3 protein: CASSDPGGPNYGYTF

clone size: medium-sized
J gene: TRBJ1-6
V gene: TRBV19
D gene: TRBD1
CDR3 DNA: TGTGCCAGTAGCCGACCAATAACTCACAGGGGGACCACCTATAATTCACCCCTCCACTTT
CDR3 protein: CASSRPITHRGTTYNSPLHF

clone size: .
J gene: TRBJ2-7
V gene: TRBV15
D gene: .
CDR3 DNA: TGTGCCACCAGCAACAGGAAGGGATACGAGCAGTACTTC
CDR3 protein: CATSNRKGYEQYF

clone size: .
J gene: TRBJ2-4
V gene: TRBV19
D gene: TRBD2
CDR3 DNA: TGTGCCAGTAGTATAGCTGGTCTAGCGGGAGTGCTCAGCCCAGCCAAAAACATTCAGTACTTC
CDR3 protein: CASSIAGLAGVLSPAKNIQYF

clone size: .
J gene: TRBJ2-1
V gene: TRBV30
D gene: .
CDR3 DNA: TGTGCCTGTTCGGGATTCTACAATGAGCAGTTCTTC
CDR3 protein: CACSGFYNEQFF

clone size: .
J gene: TRBJ2-7
V gene: TRBV7-8
D gene: .
CDR3 DNA: TGTGCCAGCAGCTCGGGACGTCCCGAGCAGTACTTC
CDR3 protein: CASSSGRPEQYF

clone size: .
J gene: TRBJ2-7
V gene: TRBV5-4
D gene: .
CDR3 DNA: TGTGCCAGCAGCTGGGACCCTCATCGCGAGCAGTACTTC
CDR3 protein: CASSWDPHREQYF

clone size: .
J gene: TRBJ2-6
V gene: TRBV30
D gene: .
CDR3 DNA: TGTGCCTGGGGAGGGGGCTTTCTTTCTGGGGCCAACGTCCTGACTTTC
CDR3 protein: CAWGGGFLSGANVLTF

clone size: .
J gene: TRBJ2-7
V gene: TRBV29-1
D gene: TRBD1
CDR3 DNA: TGCAGCGTTCGGAACCCCGACAGGGGCGAGCAGTACTTC
CDR3 protein: CSVRNPDRGEQYF

clone size: .
J gene: TRBJ2-2
V gene: TRBV28
D gene: .
CDR3 DNA: TGTGCCAGCAGTCTCGACGGGAACGGGGAGCTGTTTTTT
CDR3 protein: CASSLDGNGELFF

clone size: .
J gene: TRBJ1-1
V gene: TRBV2
D gene: TRBD1
CDR3 DNA: TGTGCCAGCAAAGTTGCGCCGGGACAGGGGTTGGAGGCTTTCTTT
CDR3 protein: CASKVAPGQGLEAFF

clone size: .
J gene: TRBJ2-2
V gene: TRBV4-2
D gene: .
CDR3 DNA: TGTGCCAGCAGCCAAGACGGAGGGGGAACCGGGGAGCTGTTTTTT
CDR3 protein: CASSQDGGGTGELFF

clone size: .
J gene: TRBJ2-3
V gene: TRBV5-1
D gene: TRBD2
CDR3 DNA: TGCGCCAGCAGCTTGTATACTAGCGGACTAGATACGCAGTATTTT
CDR3 protein: CASSLYTSGLDTQYF

clone size: .
J gene: TRBJ2-3
V gene: TRBV6-6
D gene: TRBD2
CDR3 DNA: TGTGCCAGCAGTTACAGGGTAGCGGGGACAGATACGCAGTATTTT
CDR3 protein: CASSYRVAGTDTQYF